This section outlines one TCR beta chain sequence together with its context. This entry belongs to a study of T cell repertoires in cytomegalovirus infection. The junction had 4 bases not matched to a gene; V was cut back by 3 bases and J by 6 bases. Germline loops: CDR1 LNHDA, CDR2 SQIVND (reference sequence). The CDR3 covers 14 residues. From the reads, TCRdb called clonotypes with MiXCR, one entry per CDR3 protein. Of 350,000 to 450,000 distinct CDR3 sequences in the sample, around a sixth were seen once. The clonotype comes from a human donor in good health (CMV status not recorded). Some clones in this sample may be carry-over from other donors' samples. Sequences were obtained from PBMCs. The V and J genes are TRBV19 and TRBJ2-1; TRBD2 aligns across 8 bases. The CDR3 loop reads CASSMGGGPNEQFF. DNA of the CDR3: TGTGCCAGTAGTATGGGCGGGGGGCCCAATGAGCAGTTCTTC.